The rows below give T cell receptor beta chains drawn from one sample of a study of T cell changes during pregnancy in multiple sclerosis. Repertoires were generated with immunoSEQ multiplex PCR, while TCRdb's copy carries only in-frame clones and drops some. In the table there are about 42,000 clones, 91% of which are singletons. The specimen comprised CD4+ T cells from peripheral blood mononuclear cells, sampled after pregnancy. These receptor sequences come from a female donor in good health, enrolled as a control in a pregnancy study. Both conserved end residues are part of each CDR3. D genes are given only for firm matches. The size of a clone is reported for some rows only, either as once, few or many, or as a class for expanded clones.

j_call	d_call	v_call	clone_size	cdr3_aa	cdr3_nt
TRBJ2-1	TRBD2	TRBV7-3	NA	CASRLSGRGTYNEQFF	TGTGCCAGCAGGTTAAGCGGGAGAGGCACCTACAATGAGCAGTTCTTC
TRBJ2-2	TRBD2	TRBV27	NA	CASSLSPSGGGDTGELFF	TGTGCCAGCAGTTTATCCCCTAGCGGGGGGGGAGACACCGGGGAGCTGTTTTTT
TRBJ1-6	NA	TRBV6-1	few	CASSAGGDSPLHF	TGTGCCAGCAGTGCTGGAGGGGATTCACCCCTCCACTTT
TRBJ2-5	NA	TRBV28	NA	CASSLSLETQYF	TGTGCCAGCAGTTTATCGTTAGAGACCCAGTACTTC
TRBJ2-3	NA	TRBV25-1	NA	CASSEAGPPSTDTQYF	TGTGCCAGCAGTGAAGCGGGACCCCCTAGCACAGATACGCAGTATTTT
TRBJ2-5	NA	TRBV30	NA	CAWSDGGRRGETQYF	TGTGCCTGGAGTGATGGAGGGAGAAGGGGAGAGACCCAGTACTTC
TRBJ1-3	NA	TRBV19	NA	CASSPFQGTFSGNTIYF	TGTGCCAGTAGTCCATTTCAGGGGACATTCTCTGGAAACACCATATATTTT
TRBJ2-1	NA	TRBV7-2	once	CASSLDTNEQFF	TGTGCCAGCAGCTTAGACACCAATGAGCAGTTCTTC
TRBJ1-6	NA	TRBV7-3	NA	CASSPEFSSPLHF	TGTGCCAGCAGCCCCGAATTCAGTTCACCCCTCCACTTT
TRBJ2-7	TRBD1	TRBV7-3	once	CASSTFTGVQYF	TGTGCCAGCAGCACCTTCACAGGGGTGCAGTACTTC
TRBJ2-1	NA	TRBV27	NA	CASRNRYFDEQFF	TGTGCCAGCAGGAACAGGTATTTCGATGAGCAGTTCTTC
TRBJ2-7	TRBD1	TRBV6-5	NA	CASSSRGPKGEQYF	TGTGCCAGCAGTTCCAGGGGGCCAAAGGGCGAGCAGTACTTC
TRBJ2-1	TRBD2	TRBV7-2	few	CASSLAFSSGSTGNEQFF	TGTGCCAGCAGCTTAGCGTTCTCTAGCGGGAGCACTGGGAATGAGCAGTTCTTC
TRBJ2-3	TRBD1	TRBV28	NA	CASSRTGVSTDTQYF	TGTGCCAGCAGCAGGACAGGAGTTAGCACAGATACGCAGTATTTT
TRBJ2-6	NA	TRBV5-1	NA	CASENPGTGANVLTF	TGCGCCAGCGAGAATCCAGGGACTGGGGCCAACGTCCTGACTTTC
TRBJ2-5	NA	TRBV7-2	NA	CASSSTGLETQYF	TGTGCCAGCAGCTCTACAGGGCTAGAGACCCAGTACTTC
TRBJ2-7	TRBD2	TRBV6-5	NA	CASSSTSGPPYEQYF	TGTGCCAGCAGTTCGACTAGCGGGCCCCCCTACGAGCAGTACTTC
TRBJ2-5	NA	TRBV9	NA	CASSVDSVRGTQYF	TGTGCCAGCAGCGTAGACTCCGTCCGGGGGACCCAGTACTTC
TRBJ1-5	TRBD1	TRBV28	NA	CASRQGVKQPQHF	TGTGCCAGCAGACAGGGGGTTAAACAGCCCCAGCATTTT
TRBJ2-3	TRBD2	TRBV7-2	NA	CASSFSGSTDTQYF	TGTGCCAGCAGCTTTAGCGGGAGCACAGATACGCAGTATTTT
TRBJ1-2	TRBD1	TRBV28	NA	CASIPGQPNYGYTF	TGTGCCAGCATCCCGGGACAGCCGAACTATGGCTACACCTTC
TRBJ2-1	NA	TRBV2	NA	CASRPGPRGEQFF	TGTGCCAGCAGGCCGGGTCCCCGTGGGGAGCAGTTCTTC
TRBJ1-1	NA	TRBV28	NA	CASNSDGMNTEAFF	TGTGCCAGCAACTCGGACGGGATGAACACTGAAGCTTTCTTT
TRBJ2-3	NA	TRBV9	NA	CASSVPTRIPDTQYF	TGTGCCAGCAGCGTACCGACTAGGATCCCAGATACGCAGTATTTT
TRBJ2-2	NA	TRBV9	NA	CASSAPDYTGSGELFF	TGTGCCAGCAGCGCACCGGACTATACAGGATCCGGGGAGCTGTTTTTT
TRBJ2-1	NA	TRBV1	NA	CTSSLASERNEQFF	TGCACCAGCAGCCTGGCTAGTGAGAGAAATGAGCAGTTCTTC
TRBJ2-5	NA	TRBV6-5	NA	CASKYGAAQETQYF	TGTGCCAGCAAGTACGGAGCGGCTCAGGAGACCCAGTACTTC
TRBJ1-6	NA	TRBV21-1	NA	CASSKVQGSYNSPLHF	TGTGCCAGCAGCAAAGTACAGGGTTCCTATAATTCACCCCTCCACTTT
TRBJ1-2	TRBD1	TRBV25-1	NA	CASRLTGDYGYTF	TGTGCCAGCCGCCTGACAGGGGACTATGGCTACACCTTC
TRBJ2-2	TRBD1	TRBV5-1	NA	CASSFGTGGTGELFF	TGCGCCAGCAGCTTCGGAACAGGGGGGACCGGGGAGCTGTTTTTT
TRBJ2-2	NA	TRBV6-5	NA	CASSLPPGGFTGELFF	TGTGCCAGCAGTTTGCCCCCCGGGGGTTTCACCGGGGAGCTGTTTTTT
TRBJ2-1	TRBD2	TRBV5-1	few	CASSSGLAGHNEQFF	TGCGCCAGCAGCTCGGGGCTAGCGGGGCACAATGAGCAGTTCTTC
TRBJ2-1	NA	TRBV5-4	NA	CASSLLSTLDNEQFF	TGTGCCAGCAGCTTGTTAAGCACCCTCGACAATGAGCAGTTCTTC
TRBJ1-1	NA	TRBV7-8	NA	CASSLLWRDRANTEAFF	TGTGCCAGCAGCTTACTTTGGCGAGACAGAGCGAACACTGAAGCTTTCTTT
TRBJ1-5	NA	TRBV11-2	NA	CASSLTMEGCQPQHF	TGTGCCAGCAGCCTGACGATGGAGGGCTGTCAGCCCCAGCATTTT
TRBJ2-1	NA	TRBV5-1	once	CASSLGSGGSLSSYNEQFF	TGCGCCAGCAGCTTGGGGTCAGGGGGGTCCCTAAGCTCCTACAATGAGCAGTTCTTC
TRBJ2-1	TRBD2	TRBV27	NA	CASTGLAGTNYNEQFF	TGTGCCAGCACCGGACTAGCGGGAACTAACTACAATGAGCAGTTCTTC
TRBJ2-3	TRBD2	TRBV5-8	NA	CASSGGGATFIDTQYF	TGTGCCAGCAGCGGGGGGGGAGCTACTTTCATAGATACGCAGTATTTT
TRBJ2-2	NA	TRBV11-1	NA	CASSLPRGQNTGELFF	TGTGCCAGCAGCTTACCTCGGGGACAGAACACCGGGGAGCTGTTTTTT
TRBJ2-1	TRBD1	TRBV10-3	NA	CAISEGGQGAGSYNEQFF	TGTGCCATCAGTGAGGGAGGACAGGGGGCAGGCTCCTACAATGAGCAGTTCTTC
TRBJ1-4	TRBD1	TRBV28	NA	CASSYGQGVQFYEKLFF	TGTGCCAGCAGTTACGGACAGGGGGTTCAGTTCTATGAAAAACTGTTTTTT
TRBJ1-5	NA	TRBV28	NA	CATDTQGWQPQHF	TGTGCCACCGATACACAGGGTTGGCAGCCCCAGCATTTT
TRBJ1-5	NA	TRBV5-1	NA	CASSLAGPGQPQHF	TGCGCCAGCAGCTTGGCCGGGCCGGGACAGCCCCAGCATTTT
TRBJ1-5	NA	TRBV18	NA	CASSPGGGNQPQHF	TGTGCCAGCTCACCGGGGGGGGGAAATCAGCCCCAGCATTTT
TRBJ2-1	NA	TRBV28	once	CASRISQVNNEQFF	TGTGCCAGCAGAATCAGTCAGGTAAACAATGAGCAGTTCTTC
TRBJ2-6	NA	TRBV4-2	NA	CASSQRSVGANVLTF	TGTGCCAGCAGCCAAAGGAGCGTTGGGGCCAACGTCCTGACTTTC
TRBJ1-4	TRBD1	TRBV28	NA	CASSLGTVREKLFF	TGTGCCAGCAGTTTAGGGACAGTTCGGGAAAAACTGTTTTTT
TRBJ2-7	TRBD2	TRBV19	NA	CASSMGLAGDTYEQYF	TGTGCCAGTAGTATGGGACTAGCGGGGGATACCTACGAGCAGTACTTC
TRBJ2-7	TRBD2	TRBV18	NA	CASSPKLADEQYF	TGTGCCAGCTCACCAAAACTAGCGGACGAGCAGTACTTC